These T cell receptor beta chains were read from a single sample in a study of blood T cell repertoires in COVID-19. Data came from immunoSEQ multiplex PCR; TCRdb stores just in-frame clones and leaves some out. This table has fewer than 120,000 clones, about 85% appearing once. The material sequenced was peripheral blood. The receptors here all came from a human donor in a cohort sampled during active COVID-19. The CDR3 runs from the conserved cysteine through the conserved F or W. D genes are given only for firm matches. Part of the rows lack a size; the others show once, few, many or a class for expanded clones.

J | D | V | size | CDR3 | DNA
TRBJ2-1 | TRBD2 | TRBV6-5 | NA | CASSLWTSGELHEQFF | TGTGCCAGCAGTTTATGGACTAGCGGGGAGCTACATGAGCAGTTCTTC
TRBJ2-5 | TRBD1 | TRBV11-3 | NA | CASSRGTGGETQYF | TGTGCCAGCAGCCGAGGGACAGGCGGGGAGACCCAGTACTTC
TRBJ1-6 | NA | TRBV7-2 | NA | CASKTGDYNSPLHF | TGTGCCAGCAAAACGGGGGACTATAATTCACCCCTCCACTTT
TRBJ2-3 | TRBD2 | TRBV3-1/TRBV3-2 | few | CASSQVAGGPRDTQYF | TGTGCCAGCAGCCAGGTGGCGGGGGGGCCACGAGATACGCAGTATTTT
TRBJ1-2 | NA | TRBV19 | NA | CASSIGRQDYGYTF | TGTGCCAGTAGTATCGGCCGTCAGGACTATGGCTACACCTTC
TRBJ2-7 | TRBD2 | TRBV6-1 | NA | CASSETSGTYEQYF | TGTGCCAGCAGTGAGACTAGCGGGACCTACGAGCAGTACTTC
TRBJ2-1 | TRBD1 | TRBV9 | NA | CASSVVPGTTGGEQFF | TGTGCCAGCAGCGTAGTACCAGGGACGACAGGGGGTGAGCAGTTCTTC
TRBJ1-2 | NA | TRBV21-1 | NA | CASSKAGQLYGYTF | TGTGCCAGCAGCAAAGCAGGACAGCTTTATGGCTACACCTTC
TRBJ2-2 | TRBD2 | TRBV11-2 | few | CASSTTSGTGELFF | TGTGCCAGCAGCACGACTAGCGGCACCGGGGAGCTGTTTTTT
TRBJ1-1 | NA | TRBV2 | NA | CASSETSPGTEAFF | TGTGCCAGCAGTGAAACCAGCCCGGGAACTGAAGCTTTCTTT
TRBJ2-2 | NA | TRBV11-2 | medium-sized | CASSNQVATLTGELFF | TGTGCCAGCAGTAACCAAGTGGCGACACTTACCGGGGAGCTGTTTTTT
TRBJ1-2 | NA | TRBV18 | NA | CASSPPNLNYGYTF | TGTGCCAGCTCACCACCGAATCTAAACTATGGCTACACCTTC
TRBJ2-5 | TRBD2 | TRBV7-2 | NA | CASSLVASGGETQYF | TGTGCCAGCAGCTTAGTAGCTAGCGGGGGAGAGACCCAGTACTTC
TRBJ2-3 | NA | TRBV2 | NA | CASRAGTGRSSTDTQYF | TGTGCCAGCAGAGCCGGGACTGGAAGATCTAGCACAGATACGCAGTATTTT
TRBJ1-6 | NA | TRBV3-1/TRBV3-2 | NA | CASSQDPTAVGSPLHF | TGTGCCAGCAGCCAAGACCCGACAGCCGTGGGTTCACCCCTCCACTTT
TRBJ2-1 | TRBD2 | TRBV7-9 | NA | CASSLGLAGNDEQFF | TGTGCCAGCAGCCTAGGACTAGCGGGGAATGATGAGCAGTTCTTC
TRBJ1-2 | TRBD1 | TRBV9 | once | CASSARGPGYGYTF | TGTGCCAGCAGCGCCAGGGGGCCTGGCTATGGCTACACCTTC
TRBJ2-3 | TRBD2 | TRBV6-5 | NA | CASSWISGGTDTQYF | TGTGCCAGCAGCTGGATTAGCGGGGGCACAGATACGCAGTATTTT
TRBJ2-1 | TRBD2 | TRBV5-6 | NA | CASSDVAGSYNEQFF | TGTGCCAGCAGCGACGTAGCGGGCAGCTACAATGAGCAGTTCTTC
TRBJ2-7 | NA | TRBV5-4 | NA | CASSLGQGSYEQYF | TGTGCCAGCAGCTTGGGGCAGGGATCCTACGAGCAGTACTTC
TRBJ1-4 | NA | TRBV20-1 | NA | CSVSGGEKLFF | TGCAGTGTATCCGGAGGGGAAAAACTGTTTTTT
TRBJ1-2 | TRBD1 | TRBV5-8 | NA | CASSYEDRGSGGYTF | TGTGCCAGCAGCTACGAGGACAGGGGATCGGGTGGCTACACCTTC
TRBJ1-2 | TRBD1 | TRBV18 | NA | CASSPPMGQGDHGYTF | TGTGCCAGCTCACCACCTATGGGACAGGGAGATCATGGCTACACCTTC
TRBJ1-2 | NA | TRBV19 | NA | CASSLGAGSSNYGYTF | TGTGCCAGTAGTCTGGGGGCAGGATCCTCTAACTATGGCTACACCTTC
TRBJ1-4 | NA | TRBV11-1 | NA | CASSRTGREKLFF | TGTGCCAGCAGCAGAACAGGGCGTGAAAAACTGTTTTTT
TRBJ1-5 | NA | TRBV2 | NA | CASSFYSNQPQHF | TGTGCCAGCAGTTTTTATAGCAATCAGCCCCAGCATTTT
TRBJ2-5 | NA | TRBV5-5 | NA | CASSLDPRETQYF | TGTGCCAGCAGCTTGGACCCTCGGGAGACCCAGTACTTC
TRBJ2-2 | TRBD2 | TRBV18 | NA | CASSPKSQTSGTSPGELFF | TGTGCCAGCTCACCTAAATCCCAGACTAGCGGGACCTCTCCCGGGGAGCTGTTTTTT
TRBJ1-1 | NA | TRBV7-8 | NA | CASSFSRELEAFF | TGTGCCAGCAGCTTTTCCCGGGAGCTCGAAGCTTTCTTT
TRBJ2-1 | TRBD1 | TRBV28 | NA | CASSRTGGASDEQFF | TGTGCCAGCAGTCGGACAGGGGGCGCTTCGGATGAGCAGTTCTTC
TRBJ1-2 | NA | TRBV30 | NA | CAWSKIQPYGYTF | TGTGCCTGGAGTAAAATACAGCCGTATGGCTACACCTTC
TRBJ2-4 | NA | TRBV7-8 | NA | CASSLGAALAKNIQYF | TGTGCCAGCAGCTTAGGGGCAGCTCTAGCCAAAAACATTCAGTACTTC
TRBJ2-5 | TRBD1 | TRBV19 | NA | CASSIRDRNSEKTQYF | TGTGCCAGTAGTATACGGGACAGGAATTCGGAGAAGACCCAGTACTTC
TRBJ2-5 | NA | TRBV20-1 | NA | CSASAEQETQYF | TGCAGTGCTAGTGCGGAGCAAGAGACCCAGTACTTC
TRBJ2-7 | TRBD2 | TRBV30 | NA | CAWSTGGFTYEQYF | TGTGCCTGGAGTACCGGGGGGTTTACGTACGAGCAGTACTTC
TRBJ1-1 | NA | TRBV25-1 | NA | CASSDGWVGRTEAFF | TGTGCCAGCAGTGACGGCTGGGTGGGGCGGACTGAAGCTTTCTTT